This T cell receptor beta chain was documented in a study of a mutant IDH1 vaccine in newly diagnosed glioma. Study-level information: Averaging roughly 40 years of age, treated patients were roughly 60% male and around 40% female. Receipt of radiotherapy, temozolomide, or both preceded the study, and most received both.

General observations from the study: Researchers report vaccine-induced immune responses in roughly 94% of patients.

The CDR3 covers 15 residues. V shed 5 bases and J 7 bases; nucleotides not matched to a gene: 13. Germline CDR1 reads SEHNR; CDR2 reads FQNEAQ (reference sequence). Turning to this clone: Antigen specificity is unknown.

Time point in this sample: baseline, week 1 (first vaccination visit). Treatment described: pre-vaccination baseline after standard-of-care therapy. Each of the donors came in with new WHO grade 3 or 4 astrocytomas that were IDH1-mutant and ATRX-lost. Method: immunoSEQ multiplex PCR; TCRdb's copy keeps in-frame clones and lacks some. The sample consists of under 80,000 clones, about 86% of them appearing once. The sequence was obtained from a man aged 25-45 years with glioma. This chain links TRBV7-9 with TRBJ1-2; 7 nucleotides match TRBD1. The starting material was PBMCs, obtained from a glioma patient treated with radiotherapy, temozolomide or both. The CDR3 sequence: CASSRGQPVNSGYTF. The DNA of the CDR3 is TGTGCCAGCAGCCGGGGACAGCCGGTAAATTCTGGCTACACCTTC. Supplemented by reference TRBV7-9 and TRBJ1-2, the full variable domain reads DTGVSQNPRHKITKRGQNVTFRCDPISEHNRLYWYRQTLGQGPEFLTYFQNEAQLEKSRLLSDRFSAERPKGSFSTLEIQRTEQGDSAMYLCASSRGQPVNSGYTFGSGTRLTVV.